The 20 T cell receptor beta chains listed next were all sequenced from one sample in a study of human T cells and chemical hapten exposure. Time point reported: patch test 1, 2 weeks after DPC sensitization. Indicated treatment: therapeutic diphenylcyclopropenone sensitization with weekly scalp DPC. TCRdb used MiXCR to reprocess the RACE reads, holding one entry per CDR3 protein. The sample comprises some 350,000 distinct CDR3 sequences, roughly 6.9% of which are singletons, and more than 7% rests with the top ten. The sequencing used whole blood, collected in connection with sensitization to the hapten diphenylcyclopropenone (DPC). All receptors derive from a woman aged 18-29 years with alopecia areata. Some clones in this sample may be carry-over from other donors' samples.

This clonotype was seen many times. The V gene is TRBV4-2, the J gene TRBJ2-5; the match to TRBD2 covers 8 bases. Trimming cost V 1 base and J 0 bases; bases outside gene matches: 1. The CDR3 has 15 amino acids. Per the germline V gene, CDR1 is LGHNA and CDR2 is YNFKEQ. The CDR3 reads CASSQGSGDQETQYF. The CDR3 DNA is TGTGCCAGCAGCCAAGGTAGCGGGGACCAAGAGACCCAGTACTTC.

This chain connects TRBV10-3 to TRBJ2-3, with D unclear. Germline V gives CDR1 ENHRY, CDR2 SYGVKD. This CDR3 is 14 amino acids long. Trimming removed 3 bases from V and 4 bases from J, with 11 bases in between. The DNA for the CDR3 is TGTGCCATCAGTGATCAAAGGAGTTCAGATACGCAGTATTTT. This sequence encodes CAISDQRSSDTQYF.

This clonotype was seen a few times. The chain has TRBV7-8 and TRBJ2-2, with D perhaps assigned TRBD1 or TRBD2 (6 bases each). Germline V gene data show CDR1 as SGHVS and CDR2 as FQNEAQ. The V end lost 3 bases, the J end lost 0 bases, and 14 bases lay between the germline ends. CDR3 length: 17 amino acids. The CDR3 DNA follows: TGTGCCAGCAGCTTTGGAGGGGGACTCCCGAACACCGGGGAGCTGTTTTTT. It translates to CASSFGGGLPNTGELFF.

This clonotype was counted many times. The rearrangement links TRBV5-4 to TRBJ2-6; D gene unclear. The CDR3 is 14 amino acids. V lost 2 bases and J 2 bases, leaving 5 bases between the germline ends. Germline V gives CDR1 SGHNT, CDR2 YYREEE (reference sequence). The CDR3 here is CASSFEAGANVLTF. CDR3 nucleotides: TGTGCCAGCAGCTTCGAGGCTGGGGCCAACGTCCTGACTTTC.

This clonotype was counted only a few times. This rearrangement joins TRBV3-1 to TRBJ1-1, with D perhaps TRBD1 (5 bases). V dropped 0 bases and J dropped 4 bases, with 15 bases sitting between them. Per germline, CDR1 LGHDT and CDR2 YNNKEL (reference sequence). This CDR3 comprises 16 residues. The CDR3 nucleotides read TGTGCCAGCAGCCAAGATGGGAAGGGGCAGGGCACTGAAGCTTTCTTT. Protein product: CASSQDGKGQGTEAFF.

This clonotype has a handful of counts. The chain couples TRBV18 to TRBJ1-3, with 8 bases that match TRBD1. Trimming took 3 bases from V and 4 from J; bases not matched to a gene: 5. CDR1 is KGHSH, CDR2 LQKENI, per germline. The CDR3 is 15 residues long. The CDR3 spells CASSPGQATGNTIYF. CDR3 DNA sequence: TGTGCCAGCTCACCGGGACAGGCTACGGGAAACACCATATATTTT.

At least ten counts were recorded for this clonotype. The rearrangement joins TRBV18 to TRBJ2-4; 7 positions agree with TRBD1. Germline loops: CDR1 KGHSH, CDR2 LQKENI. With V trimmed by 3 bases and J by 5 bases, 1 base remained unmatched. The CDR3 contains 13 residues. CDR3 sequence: CASSPGQENIQYF. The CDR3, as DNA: TGTGCCAGCTCACCTGGACAGGAAAACATTCAGTACTTC.

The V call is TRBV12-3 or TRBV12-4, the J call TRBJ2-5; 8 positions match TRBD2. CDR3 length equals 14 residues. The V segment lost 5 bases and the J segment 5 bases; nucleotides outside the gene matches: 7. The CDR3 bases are TGTGCCAGCAGTGTAACCGGGACTAGTGAGACCCAGTACTTC. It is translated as CASSVTGTSETQYF.

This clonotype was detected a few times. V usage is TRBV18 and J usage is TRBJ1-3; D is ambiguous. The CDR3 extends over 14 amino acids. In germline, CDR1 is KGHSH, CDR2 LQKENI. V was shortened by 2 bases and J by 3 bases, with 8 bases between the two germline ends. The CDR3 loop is CASSPGSYGNTIYF. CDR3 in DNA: TGTGCCAGCTCACCAGGCAGCTATGGAAACACCATATATTTT.

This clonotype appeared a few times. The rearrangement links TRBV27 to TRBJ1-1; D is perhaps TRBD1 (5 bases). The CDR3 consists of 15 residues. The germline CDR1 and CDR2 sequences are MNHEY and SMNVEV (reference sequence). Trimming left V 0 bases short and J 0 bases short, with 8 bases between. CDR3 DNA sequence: TGTGCCAGCAGTTTATCTAGGGGCTTGAACACTGAAGCTTTCTTT. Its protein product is CASSLSRGLNTEAFF.

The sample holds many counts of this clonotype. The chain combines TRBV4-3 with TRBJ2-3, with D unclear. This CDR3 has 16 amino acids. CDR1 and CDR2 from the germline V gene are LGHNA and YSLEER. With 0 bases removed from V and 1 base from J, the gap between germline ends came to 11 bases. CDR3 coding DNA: TGCGCCAGCAGCCAAGATTACTCCTCTCGCACAGATACGCAGTATTTT. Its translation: CASSQDYSSRTDTQYF.

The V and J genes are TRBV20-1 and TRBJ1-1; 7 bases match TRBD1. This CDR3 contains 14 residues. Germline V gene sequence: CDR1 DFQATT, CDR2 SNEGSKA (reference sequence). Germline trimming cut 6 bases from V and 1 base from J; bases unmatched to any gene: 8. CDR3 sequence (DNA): TGCAGTGCCCAGGGGGGCACGCAGAACACTGAAGCTTTCTTT. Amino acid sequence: CSAQGGTQNTEAFF.

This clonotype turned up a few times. For the CDR3, the DNA is TGTGCCAGCAGCGTAGTAGAAGAGAACACTGAAGCTTTCTTT. Translation: CASSVVEENTEAFF. V gene TRBV9 combines with J gene TRBJ1-1; D call uncertain. Germline-derived CDR1 and CDR2 are SGDLS and YYNGEE. This CDR3 comprises 14 residues. The ends were cut back, 0 bases at V and 1 base at J, with 7 bases in the middle.

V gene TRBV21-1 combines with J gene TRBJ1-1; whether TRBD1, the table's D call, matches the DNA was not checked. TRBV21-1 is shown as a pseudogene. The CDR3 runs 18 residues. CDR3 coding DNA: TGTGCCAGCAGCAAAGCGCAGGGAAAGGGGAGGAGAGACACTGAAGCTTTCTTT. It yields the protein CASSKAQGKGRRDTEAFF.

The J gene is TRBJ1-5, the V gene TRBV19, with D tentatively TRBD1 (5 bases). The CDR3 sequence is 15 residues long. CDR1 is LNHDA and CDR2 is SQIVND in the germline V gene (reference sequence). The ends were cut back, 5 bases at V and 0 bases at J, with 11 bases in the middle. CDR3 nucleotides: TGTGCCAGTAGTTTACAGGTATATAGCAATCAGCCCCAGCATTTT. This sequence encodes CASSLQVYSNQPQHF.

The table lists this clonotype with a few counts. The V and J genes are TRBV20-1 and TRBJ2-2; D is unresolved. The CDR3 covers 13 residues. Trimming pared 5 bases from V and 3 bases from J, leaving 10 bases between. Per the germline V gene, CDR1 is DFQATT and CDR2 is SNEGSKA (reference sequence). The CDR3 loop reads CSAFRADTGELFF. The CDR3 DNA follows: TGCAGTGCTTTCCGAGCCGACACCGGGGAGCTGTTTTTT.

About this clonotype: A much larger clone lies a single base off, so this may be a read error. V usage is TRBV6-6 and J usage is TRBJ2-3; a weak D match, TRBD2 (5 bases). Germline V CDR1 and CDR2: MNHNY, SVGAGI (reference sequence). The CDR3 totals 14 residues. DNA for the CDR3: TGTGCCAGCAGGGGCAGGAGGAGCAGAGATACGCAGTATTTT. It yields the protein CASRGRRSRDTQYF.

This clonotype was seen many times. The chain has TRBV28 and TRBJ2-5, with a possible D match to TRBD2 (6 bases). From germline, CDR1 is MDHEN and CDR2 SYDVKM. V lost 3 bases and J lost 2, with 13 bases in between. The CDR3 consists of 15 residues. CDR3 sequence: CASSFSAGTQETQYF. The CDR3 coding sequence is TGTGCCAGCAGTTTTTCTGCGGGGACTCAAGAGACCCAGTACTTC.

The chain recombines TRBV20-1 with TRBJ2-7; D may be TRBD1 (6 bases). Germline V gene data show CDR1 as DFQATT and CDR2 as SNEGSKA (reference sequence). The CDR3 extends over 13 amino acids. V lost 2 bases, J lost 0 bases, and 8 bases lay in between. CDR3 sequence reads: CSARPGHSYEQYF. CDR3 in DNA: TGCAGTGCTAGACCGGGACACTCCTACGAGCAGTACTTC.

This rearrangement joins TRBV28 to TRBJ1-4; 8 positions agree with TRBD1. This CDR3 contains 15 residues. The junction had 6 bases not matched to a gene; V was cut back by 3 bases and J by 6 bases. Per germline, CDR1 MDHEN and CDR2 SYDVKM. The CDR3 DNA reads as TGTGCCAGCAGTTTTTTGGACAGGGTGGATGAAAAACTGTTTTTT. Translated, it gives CASSFLDRVDEKLFF.